The rows below give T cell receptor beta chains drawn from one sample of a study of human thymus T cells. Clones were read by immunoSEQ multiplex PCR, and TCRdb kept only the in-frame ones, dropping some. Of tens of thousands of clones in the sample, about 94% were seen once. The material sequenced was blood. The source of these receptors is a boy younger than two with a congenital heart defect but otherwise immunologically healthy. The CDR3 runs from the conserved cysteine through the conserved F or W. A D gene is named only where the DNA matches it firmly. A row's size may be missing; if present it is once, few, many or a size class.

cdr3_length	v_call	d_call	j_call	clone_size	cdr3_aa	cdr3_nt
16	TRBV4-2	TRBD2	TRBJ2-2	.	CASSQGTRGHTGELFF	TGTGCCAGCAGCCAAGGGACTAGAGGTCACACCGGGGAGCTGTTTTTT
15	TRBV2	.	TRBJ1-1	.	CASSDAGIGNTEAFF	TGTGCCAGCAGTGATGCAGGGATAGGGAACACTGAAGCTTTCTTT
15	TRBV14	TRBD1	TRBJ1-1	.	CASSQDQGENTEAFF	TGTGCCAGCAGCCAAGATCAGGGGGAGAACACTGAAGCTTTCTTT
17	TRBV7-9	.	TRBJ2-5	.	CASSPMGGTLRGETQYF	TGTGCCAGCAGCCCTATGGGCGGGACACTAAGGGGAGAGACCCAGTACTTC
15	TRBV11-2	.	TRBJ2-3	once	CASSLDGARTDTQYF	TGTGCCAGCAGCTTAGATGGGGCGAGGACAGATACGCAGTATTTT
17	TRBV10-3	.	TRBJ1-4	.	CAISELSTPGPGEKLFF	TGTGCCATCAGTGAGCTCTCAACCCCGGGACCAGGTGAAAAACTGTTTTTT
15	TRBV5-4	.	TRBJ2-7	.	CASSLESLGFYEQYF	TGTGCCAGCAGCTTGGAGTCCCTAGGATTCTACGAGCAGTACTTC
15	TRBV9	.	TRBJ2-7	.	CASSVDGASSYEQYF	TGTGCCAGCAGCGTAGATGGGGCGAGCTCCTACGAGCAGTACTTC
14	TRBV5-4	.	TRBJ2-7	once	CASSLAGPPGEQYF	TGTGCCAGCAGCTTAGCCGGACCCCCCGGCGAGCAGTACTTC
15	TRBV2	TRBD2	TRBJ2-2	.	CASSLGTSRPGELFF	TGTGCCAGCAGCCTCGGGACTAGCCGGCCCGGGGAGCTGTTTTTT
17	TRBV28	.	TRBJ2-7	.	CASSIILGGGLSYEQYF	TGTGCCAGCAGCATCATCCTTGGAGGCGGCCTCTCCTACGAGCAGTACTTC
15	TRBV4-1	TRBD1	TRBJ2-1	once	CASIRRDRAYNEQFF	TGCGCCAGCATTCGCCGGGACAGGGCCTACAATGAGCAGTTCTTC
14	TRBV9	.	TRBJ2-3	once	CASSVAAGRDTQYF	TGTGCCAGCAGCGTAGCTGCGGGGCGAGATACGCAGTATTTT
16	TRBV13	TRBD1	TRBJ2-5	.	CASSLSLGTGGETQYF	TGTGCCAGCAGCTTATCTCTCGGGACAGGGGGAGAGACCCAGTACTTC
12	TRBV27	TRBD1	TRBJ2-3	.	CASSNVPGQEYF	TGTGCCAGCAGTAACGTACCGGGACAGGAGTATTTT
15	TRBV7-2	.	TRBJ2-7	.	CASSRGLQRGYEQYF	TGTGCCAGCAGCCGTGGACTGCAACGAGGCTACGAGCAGTACTTC
12	TRBV7-9	.	TRBJ1-1	.	CASSLGQIEAFF	TGTGCCAGCAGCTTAGGACAGATTGAAGCTTTCTTT
15	TRBV7-4	.	TRBJ2-2	.	CASPKRGPATGELFF	TGTGCCAGTCCAAAACGAGGTCCAGCTACCGGGGAGCTGTTTTTT
16	TRBV5-1	.	TRBJ2-3	.	CASSLGASQVTDTQYF	TGCGCCAGCAGTCTCGGTGCTAGCCAAGTCACAGATACGCAGTATTTT
13	TRBV29-1	.	TRBJ1-1	.	CSSYSDVNTEAFF	TGCAGCTCTTACAGCGACGTGAACACTGAAGCTTTCTTT
14	TRBV5-1	TRBD2	TRBJ2-3	once	CASSPGGRGDTQYF	TGCGCCAGCAGCCCGGGGGGGAGAGGAGATACGCAGTATTTT
14	TRBV19	.	TRBJ1-5	once	CASMTVFSNQPQHF	TGTGCCAGTATGACAGTCTTTAGCAATCAGCCCCAGCATTTT
13	TRBV7-3	TRBD1	TRBJ2-2	.	CASSLTGPGELFF	TGTGCCAGCAGCTTGACAGGGCCCGGGGAGCTGTTTTTT
13	TRBV11-3	.	TRBJ1-2	.	CASSRTALYGYTF	TGTGCCAGCAGCAGGACAGCCCTCTATGGCTACACCTTC
15	TRBV30	TRBD1	TRBJ1-1	few	CAWSVPGGLNTEAFF	TGTGCCTGGAGTGTCCCAGGGGGCCTTAACACTGAAGCTTTCTTT
15	TRBV12-2	.	TRBJ2-7	.	CASRLATGVYYEQYF	TGTGCAAGTCGCTTGGCGACAGGGGTGTACTACGAGCAGTACTTC
13	TRBV11-3	.	TRBJ2-1	.	CASYGGMSDEQFF	TGTGCCAGCTACGGGGGAATGTCCGATGAGCAGTTCTTC
14	TRBV7-9	.	TRBJ2-3	.	CASALALLRDTQYF	TGTGCCAGCGCTCTAGCCCTCCTTCGGGATACGCAGTATTTT
17	TRBV5-6	TRBD1	TRBJ2-6	.	CASSLGQGWSGANVLTF	TGTGCCAGCAGCTTGGGACAGGGCTGGTCTGGGGCCAACGTCCTGACTTTC
15	TRBV6-6	.	TRBJ1-1	.	CAISDGGEMNTEAFF	TGTGCCATCAGTGACGGAGGCGAAATGAACACTGAAGCTTTCTTT
15	TRBV7-2	TRBD2	TRBJ2-3	.	CASSLPRGGIDTQYF	TGTGCCAGCAGCTTACCGCGGGGGGGCATAGATACGCAGTATTTT
15	TRBV19	.	TRBJ2-1	.	CASSIGTTSYNEQFF	TGTGCCAGTAGTATTGGGACAACTTCCTACAATGAGCAGTTCTTC
15	TRBV7-9	TRBD2	TRBJ2-1	.	CASSHSLAGGHEQFF	TGTGCCAGCAGCCACAGCTTAGCGGGAGGCCATGAGCAGTTCTTC
14	TRBV9	.	TRBJ1-1	few	CASSVRQGMTEAFF	TGTGCCAGCAGCGTAAGGCAGGGAATGACTGAAGCTTTCTTT
12	TRBV6-1	TRBD1	TRBJ2-5	.	CASRTGGETQYF	TGTGCCAGCAGGACAGGGGGAGAGACCCAGTACTTC
14	TRBV21-1	.	TRBJ1-2	.	CASSNLQSHYGYTF	TGTGCCAGCAGCAATCTACAGTCTCACTATGGCTACACCTTC
15	TRBV28	TRBD1	TRBJ1-1	.	CASSLRGQRNTEAFF	TGTGCCAGCAGTTTACGGGGACAGAGGAACACTGAAGCTTTCTTT
13	TRBV29-1	TRBD1	TRBJ1-1	.	CSVVDRGRTEAFF	TGCAGCGTTGTGGACAGGGGGCGCACTGAAGCTTTCTTT
16	TRBV21-1	.	TRBJ2-3	.	CASSTLLAGGPDTQYF	TGTGCCAGCAGCACACTCCTAGCGGGAGGGCCGGATACGCAGTATTTT
14	TRBV11-2	.	TRBJ2-1	.	CASSRTSTVNEQFF	TGTGCCAGCAGTAGAACTTCTACCGTCAATGAGCAGTTCTTC